One sample yielded the 21 T cell receptor beta chains listed below, sequenced in a study of blood T cell repertoires in COVID-19. Sequenced by immunoSEQ multiplex PCR; TCRdb stores in-frame clones only, minus some. Among fewer than 60,000 clones, 80% to 90% were seen once, and the ten largest hold around 20%. Sequencing was performed on peripheral blood. The receptors stem from a human donor in a cohort sampled during active COVID-19.

The chain combines TRBV5-6 with TRBJ1-3; tentatively, D is TRBD1 (6 bases). CDR1 and CDR2 (germline): SGHDT, YYEEEE. This CDR3 region has 15 residues. V gave up 2 bases and J gave up 0 bases, with 9 bases separating them. The CDR3 coding sequence is TGTGCCAGCAGCTTTGGGGGCCCCTCTGGAAACACCATATATTTT. It yields the protein CASSFGGPSGNTIYF.

The rearrangement joins TRBV24-1 to TRBJ1-2; 9 nucleotides align to TRBD1. Germline V lookup: CDR1 KGHDR, CDR2 SFDVKD. This CDR3 spans 14 amino acids. V gave up 4 bases and J gave up 4 bases; unmatched junction bases: 3. The DNA of the CDR3 is TGTGCCACCAGTGACCGGGACAGGGCCTATGGCTACACCTTC. Translated: CATSDRDRAYGYTF.

This clone is a singleton in its sample. The V and J genes are TRBV10-3 and TRBJ2-2, with a tentative D call TRBD1 (5 bases). Trimming shortened V by 2 bases and J by 5 bases, and 12 bases separated the two germline ends. The CDR3 has 15 amino acids. Germline assignment: CDR1 ENHRY and CDR2 SYGVKD. CDR3 coding DNA: TGTGCCATCAGTGAGAAGACCGACAGTACCGGGGAGCTGTTTTTT. It translates to CAISEKTDSTGELFF.

The V and J genes are TRBV6-2 or TRBV6-3 and TRBJ2-4, with 11 nucleotides matching TRBD1. The J segment lost 7 bases and the V segment lost 0 bases, leaving 8 bases of the junction unmatched. The CDR3 is made up of 17 amino acids. CDR1 is MNHEY and CDR2 is SVGEGT in the germline V gene. CDR3 coding DNA: TGTGCCAGCAGTTACTCAGGACAGGGGGCATCTGTGAACATTCAGTACTTC. Amino acids: CASSYSGQGASVNIQYF.

This chain uses TRBV30 with TRBJ1-5; 9 positions match TRBD1. The germline V gene encodes CDR1 GTSNPN and CDR2 SVGIG (reference sequence). With 2 bases clipped from V and 4 bases from J, the junction kept 9 bases outside the gene matches. The CDR3 is 16 residues long. The CDR3 region is CAWSPGQGVGNQPQHF. CDR3 DNA sequence: TGTGCCTGGAGTCCGGGACAGGGAGTGGGGAATCAGCCCCAGCATTTT.

This clone has only one observation. The V and J genes are TRBV15 and TRBJ2-7; 7 bases are shared with TRBD2. Germline-derived CDR1 and CDR2 are LNHNV and YYDKDF (reference sequence). The CDR3 extends over 12 amino acids. With 8 bases clipped from V and 0 bases from J, the junction kept 1 base outside the gene matches. CDR3 nucleotides: TGTGCCACCGCGGGGGACTCCTACGAGCAGTACTTC. Translation gives CATAGDSYEQYF. Full variable domain (missing parts from reference TRBV15 and TRBJ2-7): DAMVIQNPRYQVTQFGKPVTLSCSQTLNHNVMYWYQQKSSQAPKLLFHYYDKDFNNEADTPDNFQSRRPNTSFCFLDIRSPGLGDTAMYLCATAGDSYEQYFGPGTRLTVT.

The genes are TRBV6-5 and TRBJ2-7; 7 nucleotides match TRBD1. Germline CDR1 and CDR2: MNHEY and SVGAGI. This CDR3 spans 13 amino acids. The ends lost 6 bases at V and 3 bases at J; junction bases unmatched: 5. The DNA for the CDR3 is TGTGCCAGCAGCGCACGGACAGGCTACGAGCAGTACTTC. This codes for CASSARTGYEQYF.

This clone has only a few counts. V is TRBV29-1 and J is TRBJ2-2; D may be TRBD2 (6 bases). The CDR3 is made up of 14 amino acids. V was clipped by 4 bases and J by 4 bases, with 13 bases between them. Germline V lookup: CDR1 SQVTM, CDR2 ANQGSEA. The CDR3 DNA reads TGCAGCGTTGGAGGGTTCGGGAGCACCGGGGAGCTGTTTTTT. This encodes CSVGGFGSTGELFF.

The V call is TRBV7-2, the J call TRBJ2-7, with a tentative D call TRBD2 (7 bases). Per the germline V gene, CDR1 is SGHTA and CDR2 is FQGNSA. The CDR3 covers 16 residues. V lost 6 bases, J lost 4 bases, and 22 bases lay in between. Written as DNA, the CDR3 is TGTGCCAGCAGTCTAAGGGGGGGCCAGGGCTCATACGAGCAGTACTTC. It yields the protein CASSLRGGQGSYEQYF. Complete variable domain (other parts from reference TRBV7-2 and TRBJ2-7): GAGVSQSPSNKVTEKGKDVELRCDPISGHTALYWYRQSLGQGLEFLIYFQGNSAPDKSGLPSDRFSAERTGGSVSTLTIQRTQQEDSAVYLCASSLRGGQGSYEQYFGPGTRLTVT.

The chain couples TRBV7-3 to TRBJ2-1, with a weak D call TRBD1 (6 bases). The V gene's germline CDR1 is SGHTA and CDR2 FQGTGA. V lost 3 bases and J 7 bases, leaving 16 bases between the germline ends. The CDR3 spans 15 residues. The CDR3 DNA sequence: TGTGCCAGCAGCTTGGGGGCAGGGGCTAGTAATGAGCAGTTCTTC. The encoded protein is CASSLGAGASNEQFF.

V and J are TRBV13 and TRBJ2-5; 8 nucleotides align to TRBD1. The CDR3 spans 16 residues. The J segment lost 1 base and the V segment lost 6 bases, leaving 10 bases of the junction unmatched. In germline, CDR1 is PRHDT, CDR2 FYEKMQ (reference sequence). The CDR3 protein is CASSQTTGGPQETQYF. The CDR3 DNA reads as TGTGCCAGCAGTCAGACAACAGGGGGGCCCCAAGAGACCCAGTACTTC.

V and J are TRBV20-1 and TRBJ1-2; D call uncertain. Germline CDR1 reads DFQATT; CDR2 reads SNEGSKA (reference sequence). This CDR3 comprises 14 residues. With 3 bases removed from V and 0 bases from J, the gap between germline ends came to 11 bases. This CDR3 is CSASERGTNYGYTF. The CDR3 DNA is TGCAGTGCTAGTGAACGGGGAACTAACTATGGCTACACCTTC.

The chain has TRBV2 and TRBJ1-1, with D hard to call. There are 13 residues in the CDR3. The V and J ends lost 4 bases and 1 base respectively, with 7 bases between them. Germline V CDR1 and CDR2: SNHLY, FYNNEI. This CDR3 is CASSVRENTEAFF. CDR3 coding DNA: TGTGCCAGCAGTGTGCGGGAGAACACTGAAGCTTTCTTT.

This chain joins TRBV5-8 and TRBJ1-1; 9 bases map to TRBD1. Germline V CDR1 and CDR2: SGHTS, YDEGEE. The CDR3 has 15 amino acids. V gave up 4 bases and J gave up 2 bases; unmatched junction bases: 6. For the CDR3, the DNA is TGTGCCAGCAGCCAACGGACAGGGGCCAACACTGAAGCTTTCTTT. It codes for CASSQRTGANTEAFF.

The genes are TRBV10-3 and TRBJ2-3; tentative D call: TRBD2 (5 bases). This CDR3 has 15 amino acids. CDR1 ENHRY and CDR2 SYGVKD come from the germline V gene. V lost 6 bases and J lost 0, with 13 bases in between. CDR3 in DNA: TGTGCCATCAGGCATGCTAGCAGTAGCACAGATACGCAGTATTTT. Its translation: CAIRHASSSTDTQYF.

This clone showed up just a few times. The rearrangement joins TRBV7-3 to TRBJ2-7; D gene uncertain. Trimming took off 3 bases at V and 3 bases at J, with 12 bases between the two ends. This CDR3 has 14 residues. The germline V gene has CDR1 SGHTA and CDR2 FQGTGA. The CDR3 here is CASSFDGNFYEQYF. CDR3 DNA sequence: TGTGCCAGCAGCTTCGATGGTAACTTCTACGAGCAGTACTTC.

The genes are TRBV25-1 and TRBJ2-1; TRBD1 agrees at 8 bases. Germline assignment: CDR1 MGHDK and CDR2 SYGVNS. The CDR3 totals 13 residues. V gave up 4 bases and J gave up 8 bases; unmatched junction bases: 4. The CDR3 nucleotides read TGTGCCAGCAGTGGCTACAGGGGGGATGAGCAGTTCTTC. Residues: CASSGYRGDEQFF.

This sequence joins TRBV6-2 or TRBV6-3 and TRBJ2-5; TRBD1 might be the D (6 bases). Trimming shortened V by 6 bases and J by 4 bases, and 9 bases separated the two germline ends. The CDR3 length is 12 residues. Per the germline V gene, CDR1 is MNHEY and CDR2 is SVGEGT. CDR3: CASSNRVETQYF. In DNA form, the CDR3 reads TGTGCCAGCAGCAACAGGGTAGAGACCCAGTACTTC.

The rearrangement uses TRBV4-3 and TRBJ2-1; TRBD2 matches at 8 bases. J gave up 8 bases and V 1 base, and 13 bases lay outside the gene matches. Germline CDR1 LGHNA, CDR2 YSLEER. CDR3 size: 17 residues. CDR3 region: CASSQVGRRLASHEQFF. The CDR3 DNA reads as TGCGCCAGCAGCCAAGTCGGCCGTAGACTAGCGAGCCATGAGCAGTTCTTC.

The chain couples TRBV25-1 to TRBJ1-1; TRBD1 matches 9 bases. Germline V CDR1 and CDR2: MGHDK, SYGVNS. Germline trimming cut 1 base from V and 1 base from J; bases unmatched to any gene: 1. The CDR3 covers 15 residues. The CDR3 loop is CASSEWDRANTEAFF. Written as DNA, the CDR3 is TGTGCCAGCAGTGAATGGGACAGGGCGAACACTGAAGCTTTCTTT. The full variable domain, rest sourced from reference TRBV25-1 and TRBJ1-1, is EADIYQTPRYLVIGTGKKITLECSQTMGHDKMYWYQQDPGMELHLIHYSYGVNSTEKGDLSSESTVSRIRTEHFPLTLESARPSHTSQYLCASSEWDRANTEAFFGQGTRLTVV.

The V and J genes are TRBV20-1 and TRBJ2-5; D not resolved. The CDR3 consists of 11 residues. Between the trimmed V and J ends, which lost 6 bases and 5 bases, there was a span of 10 bases. CDR1 and CDR2 (germline): DFQATT, SNEGSKA (reference sequence). In DNA, the CDR3 is TGCAGTGCGCACTTTTTGGAGACCCAGTACTTC. Translation: CSAHFLETQYF.